This T cell receptor beta chain was identified in a study of cytomegalovirus exposure and HLA in healthy donors. Study-wide results and limits: CMV antigen specificity was confirmed in vitro for three CMV-associated chains.

Assay used: immunoSEQ multiplex PCR; TCRdb lists only in-frame clones, some missing. Here the sample spans about 110,000 clones, roughly 95% being singletons. Between the trimmed V and J ends, which lost 4 bases and 3 bases, there was a span of 22 bases. The CDR3 extends over 17 amino acids. Germline CDR1 and CDR2: SGHRS and YFSETQ. Regarding this clone: Its specificity is unknown.

Sequenced material: PBMCs. The receptor was isolated from a woman aged 18-29 years in good health and CMV-seronegative. V usage is TRBV5-1 and J usage is TRBJ1-1; D is possibly TRBD1 (5 bases). The CDR3 protein is CASSPSRVEMSDTEAFF. CDR3 nucleotide sequence: TGCGCCAGCAGCCCGAGCAGGGTGGAGATGAGCGACACTGAAGCTTTCTTT.